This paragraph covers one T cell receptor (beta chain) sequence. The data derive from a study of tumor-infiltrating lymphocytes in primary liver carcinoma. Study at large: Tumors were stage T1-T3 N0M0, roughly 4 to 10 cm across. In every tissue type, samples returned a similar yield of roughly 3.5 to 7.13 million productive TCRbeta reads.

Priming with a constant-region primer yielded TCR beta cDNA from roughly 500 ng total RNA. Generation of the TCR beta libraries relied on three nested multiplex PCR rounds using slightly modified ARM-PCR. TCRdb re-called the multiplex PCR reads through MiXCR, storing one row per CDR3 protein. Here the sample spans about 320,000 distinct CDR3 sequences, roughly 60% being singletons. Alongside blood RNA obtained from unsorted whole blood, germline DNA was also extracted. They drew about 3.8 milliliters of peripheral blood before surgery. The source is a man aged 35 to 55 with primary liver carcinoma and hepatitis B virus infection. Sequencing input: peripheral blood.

The CDR3 region has the DNA TGTGCCTGGAGTGGGGTAGGAACTAGCGGGAGCACAGATACGCAGTATTTT. Its protein is CAWSGVGTSGSTDTQYF. The chain employs TRBV30 and TRBJ2-3; 9 positions match TRBD2. From germline, CDR1 is GTSNPN and CDR2 SVGIG (reference sequence). The length of the CDR3 is 17 residues. The J segment lost 0 bases and the V segment lost 1 base, leaving 8 bases of the junction unmatched.